These 14 T cell receptor beta chains came from one sample sequenced in a study of T cell repertoires in cytomegalovirus infection. Which antigens these TCRs recognize remains unknown. Using its own MiXCR run on the reads, TCRdb lists one record per CDR3 protein. The data contain around 770,000 distinct CDR3 sequences, 25% to 30% of them singletons. The sample was cultured CD8+ T cells from PBMCs, taken from culture after CMV antigen stimulation. These receptors were collected from a human donor in good health (CMV status not recorded). Some clones in this sample may be carry-over from other donors' samples.

This clonotype was picked up one time. V is TRBV6-2 or TRBV6-3 and J is TRBJ2-3; no definite D call. This CDR3 spans 14 amino acids. V lost 3 bases and J lost 4, with 11 bases in between. Germline CDR1 and CDR2: MNHEY and SVGEGT. CDR3 in DNA: TGTGCCAGCAGTTATGTTCAAGCATCAGATACGCAGTATTTT. It specifies CASSYVQASDTQYF.

This clonotype was recorded a few times. This sequence joins TRBV7-9 and TRBJ1-1; no clear D. CDR1 SEHNR and CDR2 FQNEAQ come from the germline V gene (reference sequence). Deletions cut 0 bases from V and 5 bases from J, with 10 bases between. The CDR3 loop spans 14 amino acids. CDR3 loop: CASSLAGLATEAFF. CDR3 bases: TGTGCCAGCAGCTTAGCGGGGTTGGCGACTGAAGCTTTCTTT.

The sample holds a few counts of this clonotype. The chain links TRBV7-9 to TRBJ2-3; TRBD2 is a possible D gene (5 bases). Trimming removed 2 bases at V and 2 bases at J, with 14 bases between. The CDR3 totals 16 residues. CDR1 SEHNR and CDR2 FQNEAQ come from the germline V gene (reference sequence). The CDR3 DNA reads as TGTGCCAGCAGCTTAAGTCGGGGTTCTTTCACAGATACGCAGTATTTT. Residues: CASSLSRGSFTDTQYF.

The chain has TRBV7-9 and TRBJ2-1; 8 bases are shared with TRBD1. The length of the CDR3 is 12 residues. Germline V gene lookup returns CDR1 SEHNR and CDR2 FQNEAQ (reference sequence). Trimming at V came to 5 bases and at J to 9 bases, leaving 3 bases not matched to a gene. The CDR3, as DNA: TGTGCCAGCAGCCGGACAGGGTTTGAGCAGTTCTTC. This encodes CASSRTGFEQFF.

This clonotype was observed at least ten times. This CDR3 is CASSPPGTSWYSGANVLTF. CDR3 DNA: TGTGCCAGCAGCCCACCTGGGACAAGCTGGTACTCTGGGGCCAACGTCCTGACTTTC. The chain is built from TRBV7-2 and TRBJ2-6; weak D call: TRBD1 (6 bases). The ends were cut back, 5 bases at V and 0 bases at J, with 20 bases in the middle. Germline CDR1 is SGHTA and CDR2 is FQGNSA. The CDR3 has 19 amino acids.

The CDR3, as DNA: TGTGCCACCTCGGGGTTGGGCACTGAAGCTTTCTTT. This encodes CATSGLGTEAFF. This rearrangement joins TRBV7-6 to TRBJ1-1; D is unclear. The CDR3 is 12 amino acids. Germline V gene lookup returns CDR1 SGHVS and CDR2 FNYEAQ. The V end lost 10 bases, the J end lost 4 bases, and 13 bases lay between the germline ends.

The rearrangement uses TRBV4-1 and TRBJ2-6; D not certain. Looked up from germline, CDR1 is MGHRA and CDR2 is YSYEKL. V was clipped by 4 bases and J by 1 base, with 11 bases between them. The CDR3 sequence is 16 residues long. For the CDR3, the DNA is TGCGCCAGCAGCCTCCAAGAAGGGTCTGGGGCCAACGTCCTGACTTTC. Translating gives CASSLQEGSGANVLTF.

The genes are TRBV4-3 and TRBJ1-1; D is uncertain. V dropped 0 bases and J dropped 5 bases, with 7 bases sitting between them. This CDR3 comprises 13 residues. Germline V gene sequence: CDR1 LGHNA, CDR2 YSLEER. The CDR3 sequence: CASSQDGKTEAFF. Written as DNA, the CDR3 is TGCGCCAGCAGCCAAGATGGGAAAACTGAAGCTTTCTTT.

This clonotype was seen only a few times. The genes are TRBV7-6 and TRBJ2-3; D is possibly TRBD1 or TRBD2 (7 bases each). The germline V and J ends were trimmed by 2 bases and 2 bases, with 11 bases remaining between them. The germline V gene has CDR1 SGHVS and CDR2 FNYEAQ. The CDR3 has 15 residues. The CDR3 loop reads CASSLQGGDTDTQYF. CDR3 DNA: TGTGCCAGCAGCTTACAGGGGGGGGACACAGATACGCAGTATTTT.

The chain combines TRBV5-5 with TRBJ2-1; TRBD1 matches 9 bases. V lost 6 bases and J lost 4; bases outside the gene matches: 11. Germline V lookup: CDR1 SGHKS, CDR2 YYEKEE (reference sequence). This CDR3 is built from 16 residues. CDR3 DNA: TGTGCCAGCACCGAACCCGGACAGGGGCTATACAATGAGCAGTTCTTC. This sequence encodes CASTEPGQGLYNEQFF.

This clonotype has more than one count but fewer than ten. The V gene is TRBV4-1, the J gene TRBJ1-5; D is ambiguous. This CDR3 has 14 amino acids. The germline V gene has CDR1 MGHRA and CDR2 YSYEKL. The germline V and J ends were trimmed by 1 base and 2 bases, with 6 bases remaining between them. CDR3 sequence reads: CASSQVPGNQPQHF. CDR3 sequence (DNA): TGCGCCAGCAGCCAAGTTCCCGGCAATCAGCCCCAGCATTTT.

This clonotype was counted many times. This sequence joins TRBV5-4 and TRBJ1-6; perhaps TRBD1 as D (5 bases). This CDR3 has 17 amino acids. V lost 4 bases and J 3 bases, leaving 17 bases between the germline ends. Germline CDR1 reads SGHNT; CDR2 reads YYREEE (reference sequence). The CDR3 coding sequence is TGTGCCAGCAGCAAGGCAGGGCCGGGGGTCTATAATTCACCCCTCCACTTT. Protein product: CASSKAGPGVYNSPLHF.

This clonotype was seen a handful of times. The V and J genes are TRBV12-3 or TRBV12-4 and TRBJ2-3; TRBD1 or TRBD2 may be the D gene (6 bases each). The CDR3 covers 12 residues. V was shortened by 10 bases and J by 6 bases, with 14 bases between the two germline ends. CDR3 region: CATNGGGDTQYF. The CDR3 DNA sequence: TGTGCCACCAACGGAGGGGGGGATACGCAGTATTTT.

This chain joins TRBV12-3 or TRBV12-4 and TRBJ1-6, with 8 bases identical to TRBD1. The CDR3 sequence is 18 residues long. V dropped 4 bases and J dropped 2; count of bases not matched to a gene: 10. The CDR3 loop is CASSWGVTGVAYNSPLHF. The CDR3 DNA reads TGTGCCAGCAGTTGGGGGGTGACAGGGGTGGCCTATAATTCACCCCTCCACTTT.